This T cell receptor (beta chain) was sequenced for a study of blood T cell repertoires in COVID-19 (dated by TCRdb to 2020 to 2021). Turning to the overall study: The collaborator samples originated in the United States, Italy and Spain and spanned the acute and convalescent phases of COVID-19. The prospective study material was composed of cDNA or gDNA derived from T cells, B-cell-depleted T cells, or PBMCs. Subjects who had been exposed to COVID-19, were actively infected with it, or had recovered from it provided the deeply sampled blood TCRbeta repertoires that made up the dataset. The repertoires were made available in a free public database intended to serve as a resource for research on the immune response to SARS-CoV-2. The samples were drawn from the first 160 participants of the ongoing ImmuneRACE study and from 1,254 subjects provided by 6 global collaborators. Sample metadata almost always included a de-identified subject ID, COVID-19 status, age in years and sex. Where available, HLA class I and class II types were taken from metadata supplied by the sample provider and were not determined by assay-based typing. Points the paper makes about the study in general: The quantity of clinical and demographic metadata differed by source and by participant and was supplied without curation.

Samples from volunteer blood donors who had recovered from COVID-19 were contributed by a second Seattle source. Whole blood was collected in K2EDTA tubes by collaborating institutions according to the institutions' own protocols. For TCRbeta analysis, collaborators shipped samples in one of three forms: frozen whole blood, isolated PBMCs, or DNA extracted from either of those sample types. The CDR3 starts with the cysteine, ends with the phenylalanine, and has 14 residues. Of the read, only the CDR3 DNA is kept; its 42 bases are in frame from base 1. The germline V gene (reference sequence) gives CDR1 as MNHEY and CDR2 as SMNVEV. V is cut back by 3 bases and J by 0 bases, with 0 bases in the junction unmatched. The immunoSEQ Assay, a bias-controlled multiplex PCR, was used to amplify TCRbeta CDR3 regions from genomic DNA. As for the original processing: Nucleated cell counts per sample were estimated from amplification of reference gene primers within the assay. To quantify the absolute abundance of each unique TCRbeta CDR3 rearrangement, sequence reads were collapsed and filtered. For each sample, productive Simpson clonality was calculated by taking the square root of Simpson's diversity index across productive rearrangements. TCRdb mirrors the immuneACCESS table, restricted to in-frame sequences. Some clones are absent from its copies; in checked studies, under half trace to an unresolved V gene, and the reason for the others is unknown. That table furnishes V, J and clone size, whereas the DNA furnished D and trimming. This sample comprises some 250,000 clones, roughly 90% of them detected only once. The ten largest clones add up to roughly 7.8% of the sample.

Comments on this clone: What antigen it recognizes has not been identified. Within one base of it there is no much larger clone, and no base qualities were kept. The same CDR3 is also encoded by other DNA sequences in this sample.

The sequenced material came from peripheral blood. The chain is encoded by TRBV27 joined to TRBJ2-3; 7 junctional bases match TRBD1. The clonotype originates from a man in his fifties or sixties who had recovered from COVID-19. The base sequence is TGTGCCAGCAGTTTGGGACAGAGCACAGATACGCAGTATTTT. Translated, this is CASSLGQSTDTQYF.